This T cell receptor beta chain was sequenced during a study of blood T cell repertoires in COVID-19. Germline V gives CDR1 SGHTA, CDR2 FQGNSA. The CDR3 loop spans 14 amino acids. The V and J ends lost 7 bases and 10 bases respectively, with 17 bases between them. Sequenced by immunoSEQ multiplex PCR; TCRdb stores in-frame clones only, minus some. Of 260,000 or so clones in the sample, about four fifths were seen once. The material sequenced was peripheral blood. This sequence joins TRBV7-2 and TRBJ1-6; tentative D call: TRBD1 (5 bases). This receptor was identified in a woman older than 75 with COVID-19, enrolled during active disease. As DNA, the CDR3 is TGTGCCAGCACGAGGGAATGGCGGGGCTCACCCCTCCACTTT. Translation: CASTREWRGSPLHF.